This T cell receptor beta chain comes out of a study of cytomegalovirus exposure and HLA in healthy donors. V was clipped by 7 bases and J by 2 bases, with 15 bases between them. CDR3 length: 14 residues. CDR1 is SEHNR and CDR2 is FQNEAQ in the germline V gene (reference sequence). Assay: immunoSEQ multiplex PCR; the TCRdb copy retains only in-frame clones and omits some. The sample shows tens of thousands of clones, around 90% of them seen only once. V gene TRBV7-9 combines with J gene TRBJ2-7, with D possibly TRBD1 on 6 matching bases. The sample taken for sequencing was PBMCs. The clonotype originates from a man younger than 35 in good health and CMV-seronegative. The CDR3 sequence: CASTLGGRAYEQYF. DNA of the CDR3: TGTGCCAGCACCCTAGGGGGAAGAGCCTACGAGCAGTACTTC.